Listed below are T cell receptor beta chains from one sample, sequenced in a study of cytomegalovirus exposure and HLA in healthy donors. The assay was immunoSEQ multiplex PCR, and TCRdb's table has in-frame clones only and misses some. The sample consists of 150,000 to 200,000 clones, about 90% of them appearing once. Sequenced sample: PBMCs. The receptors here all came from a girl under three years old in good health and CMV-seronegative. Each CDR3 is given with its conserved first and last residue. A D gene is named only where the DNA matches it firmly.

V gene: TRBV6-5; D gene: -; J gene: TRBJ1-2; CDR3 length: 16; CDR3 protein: CASSYSIGGSLYGYTF; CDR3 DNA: TGTGCCAGCAGTTACTCGATCGGGGGGTCTCTTTATGGCTACACCTTC
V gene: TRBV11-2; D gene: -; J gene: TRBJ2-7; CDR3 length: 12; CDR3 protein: CASSLAPYEQYF; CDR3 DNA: TGTGCCAGCAGCTTGGCCCCCTACGAGCAGTACTTC
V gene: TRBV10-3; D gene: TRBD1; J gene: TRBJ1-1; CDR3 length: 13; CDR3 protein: CAIRMGQYTEAFF; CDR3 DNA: TGTGCCATCAGGATGGGACAGTACACTGAAGCTTTCTTT
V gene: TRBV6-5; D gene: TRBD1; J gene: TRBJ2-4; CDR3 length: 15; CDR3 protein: CASSLTGTGVNIQYF; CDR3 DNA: TGTGCCAGCAGCCTCACCGGGACAGGGGTGAACATTCAGTACTTC
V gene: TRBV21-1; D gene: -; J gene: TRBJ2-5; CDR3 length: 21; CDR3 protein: CASSKAASPRKAQGYQETQYF; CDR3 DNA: TGTGCCAGCAGCAAAGCCGCTAGTCCCAGGAAAGCCCAGGGGTACCAAGAGACCCAGTACTTC
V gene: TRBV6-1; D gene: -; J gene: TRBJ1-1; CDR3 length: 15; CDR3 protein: CASSSLPGQNTEAFF; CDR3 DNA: TGTGCCAGCAGTTCCCTACCTGGACAGAACACTGAAGCTTTCTTT
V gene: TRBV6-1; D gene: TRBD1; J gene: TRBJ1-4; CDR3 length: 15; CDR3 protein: CASSSTGAFNEKLFF; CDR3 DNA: TGTGCCAGCAGTTCGACAGGGGCCTTTAATGAAAAACTGTTTTTT
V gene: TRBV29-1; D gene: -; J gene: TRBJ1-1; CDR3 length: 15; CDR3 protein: CSVGSAGGYGTEAFF; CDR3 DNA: TGCAGCGTCGGGAGCGCGGGGGGCTATGGTACTGAAGCTTTCTTT
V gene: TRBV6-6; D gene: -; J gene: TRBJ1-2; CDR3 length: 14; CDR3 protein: CASSYDHRRGGYTF; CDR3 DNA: TGTGCCAGCAGTTACGACCACAGGAGAGGAGGCTACACCTTC
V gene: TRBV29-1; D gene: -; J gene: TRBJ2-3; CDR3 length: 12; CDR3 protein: CSVVPGTDTQYF; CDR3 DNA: TGCAGCGTTGTCCCAGGCACAGATACGCAGTATTTT
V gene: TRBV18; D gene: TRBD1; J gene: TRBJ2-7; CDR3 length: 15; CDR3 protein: CASSPATGGLYEQYF; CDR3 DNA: TGTGCCAGCTCGCCTGCCACAGGGGGCTTGTACGAGCAGTACTTC